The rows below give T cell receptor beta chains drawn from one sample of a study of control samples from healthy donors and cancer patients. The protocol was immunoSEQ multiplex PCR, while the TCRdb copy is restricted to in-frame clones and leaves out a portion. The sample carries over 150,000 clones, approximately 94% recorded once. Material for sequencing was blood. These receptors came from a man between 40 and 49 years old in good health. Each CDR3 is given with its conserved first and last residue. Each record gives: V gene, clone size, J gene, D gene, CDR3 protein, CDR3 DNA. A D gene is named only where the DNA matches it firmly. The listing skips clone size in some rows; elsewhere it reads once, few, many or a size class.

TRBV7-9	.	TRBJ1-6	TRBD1	CASSLSGQGRPLHF	TGTGCCAGCAGCTTGTCGGGACAGGGAAGACCCCTCCACTTT
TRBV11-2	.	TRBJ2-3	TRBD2	CASSLRASGTQYF	TGTGCCAGCAGCTTACGTGCTAGCGGAACGCAGTATTTT
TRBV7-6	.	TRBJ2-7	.	CASSLSDSLYEQYF	TGTGCCAGCAGCTTGTCGGATTCACTCTACGAGCAGTACTTC
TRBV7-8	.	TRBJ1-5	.	CASSPLDSNQPQHF	TGTGCCAGCAGCCCCCTCGATAGCAATCAGCCCCAGCATTTT
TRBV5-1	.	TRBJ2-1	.	CASSWQGGGNEQFF	TGCGCCAGCAGTTGGCAGGGGGGGGGCAATGAGCAGTTCTTC
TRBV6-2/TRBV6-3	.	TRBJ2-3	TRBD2	CASSYGLAGRTDTQYF	TGTGCCAGCAGTTACGGCCTAGCGGGGCGCACAGATACGCAGTATTTT
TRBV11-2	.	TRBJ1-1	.	CASSRSGWETEAFF	TGTGCCAGCAGCAGATCAGGGTGGGAGACTGAAGCTTTCTTT
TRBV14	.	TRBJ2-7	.	CASSQHMGGEQYF	TGTGCCAGCAGCCAGCATATGGGTGGCGAGCAGTACTTC
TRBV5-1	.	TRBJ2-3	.	CASSLAPTRAQDTQYF	TGCGCCAGCAGCCTGGCCCCTACTAGGGCCCAGGATACGCAGTATTTT
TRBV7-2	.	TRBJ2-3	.	CASSRTRDTQYF	TGTGCCAGCAGCCGGACTCGAGATACGCAGTATTTT
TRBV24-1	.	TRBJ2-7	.	CATSDLRSGEQYF	TGTGCCACCAGTGATTTGAGGTCGGGGGAGCAGTACTTC
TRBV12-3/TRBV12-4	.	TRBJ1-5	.	CASSSGGNQPQHF	TGTGCCAGCAGCTCCGGGGGAAATCAGCCCCAGCATTTT
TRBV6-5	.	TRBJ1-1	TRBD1	CASRKGTGLEAFF	TGTGCCAGCAGGAAGGGGACAGGCCTTGAAGCTTTCTTT
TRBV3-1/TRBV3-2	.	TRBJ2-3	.	CASSQGGDTQYF	TGTGCCAGCAGCCAAGGAGGAGATACGCAGTATTTT
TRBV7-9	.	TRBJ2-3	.	CASRSSADTQYF	TGTGCCAGCAGATCTAGCGCAGATACGCAGTATTTT
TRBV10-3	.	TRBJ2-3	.	CAISESKPDTDTQYF	TGTGCCATCAGTGAGTCGAAACCCGACACAGATACGCAGTATTTT
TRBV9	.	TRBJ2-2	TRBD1	CASSVAQGAAGELFF	TGTGCCAGCAGCGTAGCTCAGGGGGCTGCCGGGGAGCTGTTTTTT
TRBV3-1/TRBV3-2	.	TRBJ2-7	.	CASSPVGGSFEQYF	TGTGCCAGCAGCCCTGTGGGGGGCAGCTTCGAGCAGTACTTC
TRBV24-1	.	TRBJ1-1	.	CATSPSGKGNTEAFF	TGTGCCACCAGCCCATCGGGGAAGGGGAACACTGAAGCTTTCTTT
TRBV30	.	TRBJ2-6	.	CAWSRVGANVLTF	TGTGCCTGGAGTCGGGTAGGGGCCAACGTCCTGACTTTC
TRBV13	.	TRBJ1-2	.	CASSLGSSPPYGYTF	TGTGCCAGCAGCTTAGGTTCCTCCCCACCCTATGGCTACACCTTC
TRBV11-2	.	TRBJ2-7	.	CASSLGSYEQYF	TGTGCCAGCAGCTTAGGAAGTTACGAGCAGTACTTC
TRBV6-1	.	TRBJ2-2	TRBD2	CASSEGGTSRRELFF	TGTGCCAGCAGTGAGGGGGGGACTAGCCGGAGGGAGCTGTTTTTT
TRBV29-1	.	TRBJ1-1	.	CRKWVQGNTEAFF	TGCAGAAAGTGGGTACAGGGAAACACTGAAGCTTTCTTT
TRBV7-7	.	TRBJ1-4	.	CASSPGRGEFF	TGTGCCAGCAGCCCAGGCCGAGGCGAGTTTTTT
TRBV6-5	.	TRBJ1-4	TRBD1	CASSYRTGEKLFF	TGTGCCAGCAGTTATCGGACAGGGGAAAAACTGTTTTTT
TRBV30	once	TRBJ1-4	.	CAWSWGAANEKLFF	TGTGCCTGGAGTTGGGGGGCGGCTAATGAAAAACTGTTTTTT
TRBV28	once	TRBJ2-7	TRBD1	CASRSQGAGYYEQYF	TGTGCCAGCAGATCACAGGGGGCCGGATACTACGAGCAGTACTTC
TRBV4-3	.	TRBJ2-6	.	CASSQEGSSNVLTF	TGCGCCAGCAGCCAAGAAGGATCTTCCAACGTCCTGACTTTC
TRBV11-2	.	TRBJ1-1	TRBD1	CASRSGQGGTEAFF	TGTGCCAGCAGGTCGGGACAGGGCGGCACTGAAGCTTTCTTT
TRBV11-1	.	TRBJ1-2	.	CASSDSGYGYTF	TGTGCCAGCAGTGACTCAGGCTATGGCTACACCTTC
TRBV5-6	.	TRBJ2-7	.	CASSLAGRRHEQYF	TGTGCCAGCAGCTTGGCAGGGCGAAGGCACGAGCAGTACTTC
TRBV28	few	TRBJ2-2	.	CASRVPRTANIGELFF	TGTGCCAGCAGGGTCCCTCGGACAGCGAACATCGGGGAGCTGTTTTTT
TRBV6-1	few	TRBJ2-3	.	CASSEAGGGRDTQYF	TGTGCCAGCAGTGAAGCGGGGGGGGGCCGGGATACGCAGTATTTT
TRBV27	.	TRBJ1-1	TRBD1	CASGWGGGAATEAFF	TGTGCCAGCGGATGGGGAGGGGGCGCAGCCACTGAAGCTTTCTTT
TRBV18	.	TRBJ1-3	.	CASSPSGKRNTIYF	TGTGCCAGCTCACCATCAGGGAAGAGAAACACCATATATTTT
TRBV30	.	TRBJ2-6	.	CAWSVVGHSGANVLTF	TGTGCCTGGAGTGTGGTGGGGCACTCTGGGGCCAACGTCCTGACTTTC
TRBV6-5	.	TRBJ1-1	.	CASSTDRSLNTEAFF	TGTGCCAGCAGTACTGACAGATCATTGAACACTGAAGCTTTCTTT
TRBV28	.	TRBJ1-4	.	CASSSGATNEKLFF	TGTGCCAGCAGTTCAGGGGCAACTAATGAAAAACTGTTTTTT
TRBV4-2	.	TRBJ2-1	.	CASSQDLPTNEQFF	TGTGCCAGCAGCCAAGATCTCCCGACCAATGAGCAGTTCTTC